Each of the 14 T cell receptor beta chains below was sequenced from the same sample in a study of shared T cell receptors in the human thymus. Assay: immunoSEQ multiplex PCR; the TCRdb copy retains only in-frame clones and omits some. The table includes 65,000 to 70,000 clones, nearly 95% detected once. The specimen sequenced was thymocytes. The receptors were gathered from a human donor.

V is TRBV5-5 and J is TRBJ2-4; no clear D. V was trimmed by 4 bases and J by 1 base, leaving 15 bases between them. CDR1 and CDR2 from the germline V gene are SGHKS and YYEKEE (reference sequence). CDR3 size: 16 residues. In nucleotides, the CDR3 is TGTGCCAGCAGCCACTACGTATGGGCCGCCAAAAACATTCAGTACTTC. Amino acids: CASSHYVWAAKNIQYF.

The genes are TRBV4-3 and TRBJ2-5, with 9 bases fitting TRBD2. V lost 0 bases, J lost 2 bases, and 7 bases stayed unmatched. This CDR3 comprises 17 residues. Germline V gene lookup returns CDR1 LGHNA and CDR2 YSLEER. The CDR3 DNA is TGCGCCAGCAGCCAAGATACCGAGACTAGCGGACAAGAGACCCAGTACTTC. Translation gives CASSQDTETSGQETQYF.

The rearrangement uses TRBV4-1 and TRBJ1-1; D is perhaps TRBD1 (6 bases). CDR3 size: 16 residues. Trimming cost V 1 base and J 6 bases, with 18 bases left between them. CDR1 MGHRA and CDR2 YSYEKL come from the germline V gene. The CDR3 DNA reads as TGCGCCAGCAGCCAAGCCCTGGGACACCGGGACCCTGAAGCTTTCTTT. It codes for CASSQALGHRDPEAFF.

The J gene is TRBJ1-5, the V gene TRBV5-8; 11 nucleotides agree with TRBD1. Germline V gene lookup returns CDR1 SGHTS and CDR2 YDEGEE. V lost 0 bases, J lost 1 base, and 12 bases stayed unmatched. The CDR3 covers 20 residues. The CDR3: CASSLGGQGADVGSNQPQHF. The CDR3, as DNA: TGTGCCAGCAGCTTGGGAGGACAGGGGGCGGATGTGGGAAGCAATCAGCCCCAGCATTTT.

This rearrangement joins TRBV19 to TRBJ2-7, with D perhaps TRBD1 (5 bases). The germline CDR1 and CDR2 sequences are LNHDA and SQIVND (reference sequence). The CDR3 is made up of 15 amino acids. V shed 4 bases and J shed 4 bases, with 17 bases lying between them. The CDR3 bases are TGTGCCAGTAGTAAGGGGATTTTCCCTAAGTACGAGCAGTACTTC. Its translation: CASSKGIFPKYEQYF.

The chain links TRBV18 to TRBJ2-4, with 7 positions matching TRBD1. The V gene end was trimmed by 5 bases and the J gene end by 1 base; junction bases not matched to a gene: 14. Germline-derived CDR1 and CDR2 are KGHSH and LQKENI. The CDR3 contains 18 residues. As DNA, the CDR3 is TGTGCCAGCTCAACCTCCGACAGGGAACATCAGGCCAAAAACATTCAGTACTTC. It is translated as CASSTSDREHQAKNIQYF.

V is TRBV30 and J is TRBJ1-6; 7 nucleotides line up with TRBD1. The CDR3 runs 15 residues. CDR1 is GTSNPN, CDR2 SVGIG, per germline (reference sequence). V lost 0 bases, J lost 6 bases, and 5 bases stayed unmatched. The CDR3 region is CAWSVADRINSPLHF. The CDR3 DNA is TGTGCCTGGAGTGTAGCGGACAGGATTAATTCACCCCTCCACTTT.

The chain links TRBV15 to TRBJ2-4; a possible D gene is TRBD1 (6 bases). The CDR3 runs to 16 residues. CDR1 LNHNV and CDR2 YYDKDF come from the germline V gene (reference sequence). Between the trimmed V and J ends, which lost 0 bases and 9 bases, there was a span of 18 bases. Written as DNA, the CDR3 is TGTGCCACCAGCAGAGATCTAAAAGGGGGTAGTGGCATTCAGTACTTC. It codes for CATSRDLKGGSGIQYF.

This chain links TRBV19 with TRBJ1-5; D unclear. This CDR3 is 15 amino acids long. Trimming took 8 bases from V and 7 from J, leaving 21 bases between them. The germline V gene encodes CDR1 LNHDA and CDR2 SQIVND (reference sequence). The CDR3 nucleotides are TGTGCCAGTGTACACGGTGGGGATGAGGGACAGCCCCAGCATTTT. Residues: CASVHGGDEGQPQHF. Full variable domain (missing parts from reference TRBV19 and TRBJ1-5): DGGITQSPKYLFRKEGQNVTLSCEQNLNHDAMYWYRQDPGQGLRLIYYSQIVNDFQKGDIAEGYSVSREKKESFPLTVTSAQKNPTAFYLCASVHGGDEGQPQHFGDGTRLSIL.

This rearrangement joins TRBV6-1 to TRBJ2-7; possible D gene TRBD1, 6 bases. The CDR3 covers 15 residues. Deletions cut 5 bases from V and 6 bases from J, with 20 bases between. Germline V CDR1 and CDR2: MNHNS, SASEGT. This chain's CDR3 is CASSPPDSPPIEQYF. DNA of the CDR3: TGTGCCAGCAGTCCGCCGGACAGCCCCCCCATCGAGCAGTACTTC.

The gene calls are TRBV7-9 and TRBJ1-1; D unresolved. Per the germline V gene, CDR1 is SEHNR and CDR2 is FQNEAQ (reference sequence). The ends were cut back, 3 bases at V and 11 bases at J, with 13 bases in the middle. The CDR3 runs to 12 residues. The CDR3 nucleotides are TGTGCCAGCAGCTTGACGGTTTCGGATGCTTTCTTT. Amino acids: CASSLTVSDAFF. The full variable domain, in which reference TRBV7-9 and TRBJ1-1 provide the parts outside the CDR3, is DTGVSQNPRHKITKRGQNVTFRCDPISEHNRLYWYRQTLGQGPEFLTYFQNEAQLEKSRLLSDRFSAERPKGSFSTLEIQRTEQGDSAMYLCASSLTVSDAFFGQGTRLTVV.

The CDR3 is CASSIQLLAGGHNEQFF. The CDR3 DNA reads as TGTGCCAGCAGCATCCAACTACTAGCGGGGGGGCACAATGAGCAGTTCTTC. V is TRBV7-2 and J is TRBJ2-1; 13 nucleotides match TRBD2. The V and J ends lost 5 bases and 5 bases, in that order; junction bases with no gene match: 9. Germline V gene lookup returns CDR1 SGHTA and CDR2 FQGNSA. The CDR3 spans 17 residues.

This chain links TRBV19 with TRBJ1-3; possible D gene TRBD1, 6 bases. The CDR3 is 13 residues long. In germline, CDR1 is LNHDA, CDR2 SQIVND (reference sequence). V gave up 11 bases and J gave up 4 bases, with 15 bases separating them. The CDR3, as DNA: TGTGCCTCTCTGGACAGACCAGGAAACACCATATATTTT. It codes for CASLDRPGNTIYF.

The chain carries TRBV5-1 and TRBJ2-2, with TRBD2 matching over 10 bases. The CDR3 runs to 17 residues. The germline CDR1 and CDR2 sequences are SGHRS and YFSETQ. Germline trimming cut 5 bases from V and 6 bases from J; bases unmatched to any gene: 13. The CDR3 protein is CASRISGGSPLAGELFF. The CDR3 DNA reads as TGCGCCAGCAGAATTAGCGGGGGGTCGCCGTTGGCCGGGGAGCTGTTTTTT.